A single sample gave rise to the 23 T cell receptor beta chains below, sequenced in a study of T-cell memory formation after mild COVID-19. Each CDR3 protein gets one entry after TCRdb re-called the 5' RACE reads with MiXCR. This sample has a few hundred thousand distinct CDR3 sequences; more than 20% occur once, and the top ten carry around 8.7%. The sample was PBMCs or a T cell subset sorted from them (not recorded which). Receptor source: an adult woman who had mild COVID-19 (a few samples of this study predate the infection). Cell type and time point are not known.

This clonotype came up many times. The chain joins TRBV4-3 to TRBJ2-3; D unclear. Germline V CDR1 and CDR2: LGHNA, YSLEER. The CDR3 runs 15 residues. With 1 base removed from V and 2 bases from J, the gap between germline ends came to 10 bases. The CDR3 DNA follows: TGCGCCAGCAGCCAAGGAACTTTCTTCACAGATACGCAGTATTTT. Translated, it gives CASSQGTFFTDTQYF.

The rearrangement joins TRBV3-1 to TRBJ2-1, with D perhaps matching TRBD1 (5 bases). This CDR3 spans 14 amino acids. Trimming stripped 1 base from V and 8 bases from J, with 12 bases between. Germline CDR1 reads LGHDT; CDR2 reads YNNKEL (reference sequence). CDR3 loop: CASSQVGVGHEQFF. The CDR3 region has the DNA TGTGCCAGCAGCCAAGTAGGGGTAGGTCATGAGCAGTTCTTC.

The chain combines TRBV3-1 with TRBJ2-2; D gene unclear. CDR3 length: 13 amino acids. The V gene lost 6 bases and the J gene lost 2 bases, with 7 bases spanning the gap. Per the germline V gene, CDR1 is LGHDT and CDR2 is YNNKEL (reference sequence). Written as DNA, the CDR3 is TGTGCCAGCAGACGAAGAAACACCGGGGAGCTGTTTTTT. Its translation is CASRRRNTGELFF.

This clonotype was counted only a few times. The rearrangement uses TRBV12-3 or TRBV12-4 and TRBJ2-7; D possibly corresponds to TRBD1 (5 bases). Trimming removed 3 bases from V and 2 bases from J, with 8 bases in between. This CDR3 comprises 13 residues. CDR3 coding DNA: TGTGCCAGCAGTTTTGGGGCCGCCTACGAGCAGTACTTC. This gives the protein CASSFGAAYEQYF.

Only a few counts were recorded for this clonotype. This chain links TRBV7-3 with TRBJ1-5, with TRBD1 matching over 7 bases. V lost 5 bases, J lost 6 bases, and 4 bases stayed unmatched. The CDR3 has 13 amino acids. In germline, CDR1 is SGHTA, CDR2 FQGTGA. The CDR3: CASSPQGGQPQHF. In nucleotides, the CDR3 is TGTGCCAGCAGCCCCCAGGGGGGTCAGCCCCAGCATTTT. Using reference TRBV7-3 and TRBJ1-5 for the parts outside the CDR3, the full variable domain is GAGVSQTPSNKVTEKGKYVELRCDPISGHTALYWYRQSLGQGPEFLIYFQGTGAADDSGLPNDRFFAVRPEGSVSTLKIQRTERGDSAVYLCASSPQGGQPQHFGDGTRLSIL.

This clonotype was seen many times. The chain recombines TRBV12-3 or TRBV12-4 with TRBJ1-1; a possible D gene is TRBD1 (5 bases). The germline V and J ends were trimmed by 3 bases and 2 bases, with 7 bases remaining between them. The CDR3 is 13 amino acids. CDR3 in DNA: TGTGCCAGCAGTTTTGACAGAAACACTGAAGCTTTCTTT. This gives the protein CASSFDRNTEAFF.

The gene calls are TRBV24-1 and TRBJ1-5; 8 nucleotides match TRBD1. The germline V gene encodes CDR1 KGHDR and CDR2 SFDVKD. J was trimmed by 6 bases and V by 2 bases; bases with no gene match: 8. The CDR3 loop spans 16 amino acids. The chain's CDR3 is CATSDSRTGILQPQHF. In nucleotides, the CDR3 is TGTGCCACCAGTGATTCGAGGACAGGGATTCTTCAGCCCCAGCATTTT.

CDR3 in DNA: TGCAGCGTGGCGGGACTAGCGGGAGTGGGGGGTGAGCAGTTCTTC. Protein sequence: CSVAGLAGVGGEQFF. The chain combines TRBV29-1 with TRBJ2-1; 14 positions agree with TRBD2. V lost 6 bases, J lost 9 bases, and 10 bases stayed unmatched. The CDR3 contains 15 residues. Germline V gene data show CDR1 as SQVTM and CDR2 as ANQGSEA.

V gene TRBV27 combines with J gene TRBJ2-1; TRBD2 aligns across 9 bases. The length of the CDR3 is 16 residues. CDR1 is MNHEY and CDR2 is SMNVEV in the germline V gene (reference sequence). J gave up 6 bases and V 0 bases, and 6 bases lay outside the gene matches. The CDR3 loop is CASSLSASGAPNEQFF. The CDR3 nucleotides read TGTGCCAGCAGTTTATCGGCTAGCGGGGCACCCAATGAGCAGTTCTTC.

The chain has TRBV7-2 and TRBJ2-1, with a weak D call TRBD2 (5 bases). The V gene lost 2 bases and the J gene lost 1 base, with 21 bases spanning the gap. CDR1 and CDR2 (germline): SGHTA, FQGNSA. This CDR3 has 19 residues. CDR3 nucleotides: TGTGCCAGCAGCTTAAGGGCTGGGGAGCTACCCTCGTCCTACAATGAGCAGTTCTTC. Translated, it gives CASSLRAGELPSSYNEQFF.

Many counts were recorded for this clonotype. J is TRBJ2-3 and V is TRBV24-1; D uncertain. CDR1 is KGHDR and CDR2 is SFDVKD in the germline V gene. V was pared by 4 bases and J by 3 bases, with 7 bases between. This CDR3 contains 13 residues. CDR3 nucleotide sequence: TGTGCCACCAGTGAACCGCCTACAGATACGCAGTATTTT. Translated: CATSEPPTDTQYF.

This clonotype turned up a few times. The chain recombines TRBV14 with TRBJ1-4; D is perhaps TRBD1 (5 bases). Germline lookup yields CDR1 SGHDN and CDR2 FVKESK. The CDR3 covers 15 residues. Trimming left V 2 bases short and J 7 bases short, with 14 bases between. This CDR3 reads CASSQYGGVSEKLFF. DNA for the CDR3: TGTGCCAGCAGCCAATATGGAGGGGTTTCTGAAAAACTGTTTTTT.

The chain recombines TRBV9 with TRBJ2-3; 13 bases are a match to TRBD2. Germline CDR1 is SGDLS and CDR2 is YYNGEE. The CDR3 is 17 amino acids. V was clipped by 1 base and J by 1 base; unmatched bases: 3. DNA for the CDR3: TGTGCCAGCAGCGTACACGGGACTAGCGGGGGCACAGATACGCAGTATTTT. It specifies CASSVHGTSGGTDTQYF.

This chain connects TRBV29-1 to TRBJ2-7; no firm D call. Germline values: CDR1 SQVTM, CDR2 ANQGSEA. Deletions cut 4 bases from V and 2 bases from J, with 15 bases between. The CDR3 extends over 14 amino acids. The CDR3 DNA reads as TGCAGCGTTGTCAGTCCCCTCCTGGCCTACGAGCAGTACTTC. Protein: CSVVSPLLAYEQYF.

The chain recombines TRBV5-1 with TRBJ2-7, with 7 bases that match TRBD1. The germline V gene has CDR1 SGHRS and CDR2 YFSETQ. The length of the CDR3 is 14 residues. Germline trimming cut 4 bases from V and 6 bases from J; bases unmatched to any gene: 10. The CDR3: CASSDDRDESEQYF. As DNA, the CDR3 is TGCGCCAGCAGCGACGACAGGGATGAGAGCGAGCAGTACTTC. The full variable domain, in which reference TRBV5-1 and TRBJ2-7 provide the parts outside the CDR3, is KAGVTQTPRYLIKTRGQQVTLSCSPISGHRSVSWYQQTPGQGLQFLFEYFSETQRNKGNFPGRFSGRQFSNSRSEMNVSTLELGDSALYLCASSDDRDESEQYFGPGTRLTVT.

This chain links TRBV2 with TRBJ2-3; no clear D. CDR1 SNHLY and CDR2 FYNNEI come from the germline V gene. The V gene lost 4 bases and the J gene lost 4 bases, with 12 bases spanning the gap. The CDR3 is made up of 14 amino acids. The CDR3, as DNA: TGTGCCAGCAGTGCCTATTACAGTGCAGATACGCAGTATTTT. This gives the protein CASSAYYSADTQYF.

In DNA form, the CDR3 reads TGTGCCACCGGTAACGGAGGGGAGCAGTACTTC. This codes for CATGNGGEQYF. The chain employs TRBV24-1 and TRBJ2-7; possible D gene TRBD2, 6 bases. Deletions cut 9 bases from V and 7 bases from J, with 12 bases between. The CDR3 runs to 11 residues. CDR1 KGHDR and CDR2 SFDVKD come from the germline V gene.

The chain uses TRBV4-1 and TRBJ2-3; 7 bases are shared with TRBD1. The germline CDR1 and CDR2 sequences are MGHRA and YSYEKL. The CDR3 is 15 amino acids. V trimming: 5 bases; J trimming: 3 bases; junction bases outside the gene matches: 8. In nucleotides, the CDR3 is TGCGCCAGCAGCGGTAGGGCAGGGGGTACAGATACGCAGTATTTT. Amino acids: CASSGRAGGTDTQYF.

A few counts support this clonotype. The J gene is TRBJ1-1, the V gene TRBV20-1; 7 nucleotides match TRBD1. Looked up from germline, CDR1 is DFQATT and CDR2 is SNEGSKA (reference sequence). Unmatched junction bases numbered 9, after V lost 3 bases and J lost 5 bases. The CDR3 contains 14 residues. CDR3 sequence (DNA): TGCAGTGCTAGGGAGACAGGGATGTGGACTGAAGCTTTCTTT. Protein sequence: CSARETGMWTEAFF.

This sequence joins TRBV11-3 and TRBJ2-5, with D possibly being TRBD2 (6 bases). Trimming removed 1 base from V and 2 bases from J, with 14 bases in between. The CDR3 consists of 16 residues. Germline V gene sequence: CDR1 SGHNT, CDR2 YENEEA. In DNA form, the CDR3 reads TGTGCCAGCAGCTTAGGAGTTGGGGACTTTCAAGAGACCCAGTACTTC. This codes for CASSLGVGDFQETQYF.

The rearrangement links TRBV12-3 or TRBV12-4 to TRBJ1-5, with D maybe TRBD1 (6 bases). This CDR3 spans 15 amino acids. Trimming left V 5 bases short and J 2 bases short, with 13 bases between. This CDR3 reads CASSATGLRNQPQHF. In DNA form, the CDR3 reads TGTGCCAGCAGTGCTACAGGGTTGCGCAATCAGCCCCAGCATTTT.

This clonotype was seen at least ten times. The rearrangement joins TRBV6-2 or TRBV6-3 to TRBJ2-5; the D gene could be TRBD1 or TRBD2 (5 bases each). The CDR3 length is 14 residues. Trimming shortened V by 5 bases and J by 5 bases, and 15 bases separated the two germline ends. CDR1 MNHEY and CDR2 SVGEGT come from the germline V gene. The CDR3 region is CASSPGLAGETQYF. CDR3 in DNA: TGTGCCAGCAGTCCTGGACTGGCAGGGGAGACCCAGTACTTC.

The gene calls are TRBV11-2 and TRBJ2-1; TRBD2 aligns across 10 bases. The CDR3 totals 16 residues. Germline assignment: CDR1 SGHAT and CDR2 FQNNGV. Germline trimming cut 5 bases from V and 7 bases from J; bases unmatched to any gene: 11. The DNA of the CDR3 is TGTGCCAGCAGCCAACCGACTAGCGGGTACGGGAATGAGCAGTTCTTC. This codes for CASSQPTSGYGNEQFF.